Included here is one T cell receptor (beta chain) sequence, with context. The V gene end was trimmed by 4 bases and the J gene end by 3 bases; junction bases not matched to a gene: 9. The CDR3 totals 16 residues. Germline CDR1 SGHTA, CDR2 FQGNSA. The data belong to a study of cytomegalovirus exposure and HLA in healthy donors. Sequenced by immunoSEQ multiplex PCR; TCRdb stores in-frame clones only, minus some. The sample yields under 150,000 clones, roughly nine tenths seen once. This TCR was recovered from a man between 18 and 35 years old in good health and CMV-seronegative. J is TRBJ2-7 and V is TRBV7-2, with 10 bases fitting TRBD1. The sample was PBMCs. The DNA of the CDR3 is TGTGCCAGCAGCTCGCGGCGGGGACAGGGGCTCTACGAGCAGTACTTC. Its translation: CASSSRRGQGLYEQYF.